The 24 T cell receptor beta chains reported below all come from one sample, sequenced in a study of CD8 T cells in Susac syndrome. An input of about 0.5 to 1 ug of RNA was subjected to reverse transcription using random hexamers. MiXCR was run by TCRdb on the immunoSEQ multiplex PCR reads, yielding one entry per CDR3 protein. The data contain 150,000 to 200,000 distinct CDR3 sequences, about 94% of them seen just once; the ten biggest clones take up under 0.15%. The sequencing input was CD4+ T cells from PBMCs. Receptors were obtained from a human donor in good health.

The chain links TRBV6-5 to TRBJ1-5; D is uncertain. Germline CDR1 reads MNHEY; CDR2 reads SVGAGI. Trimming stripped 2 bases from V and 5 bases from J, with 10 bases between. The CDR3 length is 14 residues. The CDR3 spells CASSYGPDDQPQHF. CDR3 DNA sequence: TGTGCCAGCAGTTACGGGCCTGATGATCAGCCCCAGCATTTT.

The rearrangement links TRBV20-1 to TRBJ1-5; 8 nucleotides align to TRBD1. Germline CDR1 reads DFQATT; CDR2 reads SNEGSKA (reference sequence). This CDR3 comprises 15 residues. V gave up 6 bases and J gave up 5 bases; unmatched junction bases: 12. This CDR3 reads CSAYLSDRVDQPQHF. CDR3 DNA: TGCAGTGCGTACCTTTCGGACAGGGTGGATCAGCCCCAGCATTTT.

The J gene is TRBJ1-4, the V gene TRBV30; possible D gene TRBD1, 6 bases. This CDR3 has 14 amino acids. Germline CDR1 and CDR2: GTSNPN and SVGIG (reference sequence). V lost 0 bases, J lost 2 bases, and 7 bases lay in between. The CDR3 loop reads CAWSVDSTNEKLFF. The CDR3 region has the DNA TGTGCCTGGAGTGTGGACAGTACTAATGAAAAACTGTTTTTT.

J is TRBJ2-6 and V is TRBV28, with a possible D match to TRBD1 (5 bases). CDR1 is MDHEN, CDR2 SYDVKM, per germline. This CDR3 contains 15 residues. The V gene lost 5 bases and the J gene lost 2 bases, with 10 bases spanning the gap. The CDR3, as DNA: TGTGCCAGCAGTCGACAGTGGGCTGGGGCCAACGTCCTGACTTTC. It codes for CASSRQWAGANVLTF.

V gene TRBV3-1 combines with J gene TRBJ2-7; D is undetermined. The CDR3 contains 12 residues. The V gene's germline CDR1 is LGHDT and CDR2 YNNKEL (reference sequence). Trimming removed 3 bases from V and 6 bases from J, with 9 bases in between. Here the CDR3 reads CASSQLGFEQYF. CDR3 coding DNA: TGTGCCAGCAGCCAGTTAGGGTTCGAGCAGTACTTC.

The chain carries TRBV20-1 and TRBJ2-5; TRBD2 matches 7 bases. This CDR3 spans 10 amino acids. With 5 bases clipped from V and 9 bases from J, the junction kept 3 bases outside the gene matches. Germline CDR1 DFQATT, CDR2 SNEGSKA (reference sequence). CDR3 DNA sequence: TGCAGTGCTCTCCGGGGGGCCCAGTACTTC. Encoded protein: CSALRGAQYF.

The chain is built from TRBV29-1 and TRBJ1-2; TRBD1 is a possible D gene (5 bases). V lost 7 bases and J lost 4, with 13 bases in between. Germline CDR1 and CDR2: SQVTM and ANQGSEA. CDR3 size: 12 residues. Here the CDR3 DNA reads TGCAGCGGGGTACAGGAAAGCTATGGCTACACCTTC. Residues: CSGVQESYGYTF.

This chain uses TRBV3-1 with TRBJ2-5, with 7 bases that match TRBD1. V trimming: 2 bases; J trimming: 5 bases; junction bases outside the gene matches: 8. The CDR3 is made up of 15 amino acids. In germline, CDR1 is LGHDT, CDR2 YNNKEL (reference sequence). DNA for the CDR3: TGTGCCAGCAGCCAAAACCCGACAGGGACGGAGACCCAGTACTTC. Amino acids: CASSQNPTGTETQYF.

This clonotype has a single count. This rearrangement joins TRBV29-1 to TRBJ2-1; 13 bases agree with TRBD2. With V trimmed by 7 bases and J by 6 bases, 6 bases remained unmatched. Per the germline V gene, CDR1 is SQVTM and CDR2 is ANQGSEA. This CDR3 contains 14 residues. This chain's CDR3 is CSAGTSGAANEQFF. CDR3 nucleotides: TGCAGCGCCGGGACTAGCGGGGCTGCCAATGAGCAGTTCTTC.

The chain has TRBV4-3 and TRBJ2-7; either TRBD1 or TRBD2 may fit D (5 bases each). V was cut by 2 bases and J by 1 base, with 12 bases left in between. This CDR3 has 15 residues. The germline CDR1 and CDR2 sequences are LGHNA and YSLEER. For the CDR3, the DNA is TGCGCCAGCAGCCAACGTACCGGGGCTTCCTACGAGCAGTACTTC. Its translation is CASSQRTGASYEQYF.

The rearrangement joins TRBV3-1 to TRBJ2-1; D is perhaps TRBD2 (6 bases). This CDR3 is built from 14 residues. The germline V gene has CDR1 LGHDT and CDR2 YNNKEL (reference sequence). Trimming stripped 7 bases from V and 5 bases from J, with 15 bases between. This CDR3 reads CASTRLEGDNEQFF. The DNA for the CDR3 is TGTGCCAGCACCCGCTTGGAGGGTGACAATGAGCAGTTCTTC.

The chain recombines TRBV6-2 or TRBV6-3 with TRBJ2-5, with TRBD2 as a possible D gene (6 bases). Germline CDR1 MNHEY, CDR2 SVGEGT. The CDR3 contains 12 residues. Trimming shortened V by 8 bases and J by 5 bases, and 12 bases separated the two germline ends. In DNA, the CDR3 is TGTGCCAGCGCGGACTACTCCGAGACCCAGTACTTC. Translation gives CASADYSETQYF.

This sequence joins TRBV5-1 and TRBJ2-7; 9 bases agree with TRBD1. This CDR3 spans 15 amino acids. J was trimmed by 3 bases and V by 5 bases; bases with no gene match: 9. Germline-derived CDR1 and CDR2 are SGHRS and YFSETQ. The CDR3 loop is CASSSLTGGNYEQYF. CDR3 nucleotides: TGCGCCAGCAGTTCCCTGACAGGGGGGAACTACGAGCAGTACTTC. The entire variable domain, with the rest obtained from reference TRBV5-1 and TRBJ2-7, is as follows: KAGVTQTPRYLIKTRGQQVTLSCSPISGHRSVSWYQQTPGQGLQFLFEYFSETQRNKGNFPGRFSGRQFSNSRSEMNVSTLELGDSALYLCASSSLTGGNYEQYFGPGTRLTVT.

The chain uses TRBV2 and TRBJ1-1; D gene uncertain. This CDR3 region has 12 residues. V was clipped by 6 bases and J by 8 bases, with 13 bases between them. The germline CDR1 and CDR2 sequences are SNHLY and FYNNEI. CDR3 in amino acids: CASRDDTPEAFF. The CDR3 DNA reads TGTGCCAGCAGGGACGATACTCCAGAAGCTTTCTTT.

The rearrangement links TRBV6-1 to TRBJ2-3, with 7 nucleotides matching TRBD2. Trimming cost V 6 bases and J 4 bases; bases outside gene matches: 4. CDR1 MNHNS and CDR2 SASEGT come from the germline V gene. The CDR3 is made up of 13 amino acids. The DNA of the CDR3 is TGTGCCAGCAGGAGGACTAGATCAGATACGCAGTATTTT. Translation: CASRRTRSDTQYF.

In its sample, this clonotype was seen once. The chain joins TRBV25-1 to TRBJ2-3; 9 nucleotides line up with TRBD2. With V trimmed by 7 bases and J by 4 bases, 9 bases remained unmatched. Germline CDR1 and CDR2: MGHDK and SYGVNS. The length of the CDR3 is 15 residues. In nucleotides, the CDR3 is TGTGCCAGCACCCGCGGGGGGGCCGGCCCAGATACGCAGTATTTT. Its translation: CASTRGGAGPDTQYF.

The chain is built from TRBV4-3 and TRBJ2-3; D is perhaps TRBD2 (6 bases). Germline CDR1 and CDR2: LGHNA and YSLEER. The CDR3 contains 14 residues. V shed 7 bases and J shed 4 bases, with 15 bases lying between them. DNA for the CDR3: TGCGCCAGCACCGGTGGCAGGGACTCAGATACGCAGTATTTT. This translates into CASTGGRDSDTQYF.

CDR3 amino acids: CASSLTNTGELFF. The CDR3 nucleotides read TGTGCCAGCAGTTTAACGAACACCGGGGAGCTGTTTTTT. V gene TRBV27 combines with J gene TRBJ2-2; D unresolved. Germline CDR1 and CDR2: MNHEY and SMNVEV (reference sequence). Trimming took off 2 bases at V and 0 bases at J, with 1 base between the two ends. CDR3 length: 13 residues.

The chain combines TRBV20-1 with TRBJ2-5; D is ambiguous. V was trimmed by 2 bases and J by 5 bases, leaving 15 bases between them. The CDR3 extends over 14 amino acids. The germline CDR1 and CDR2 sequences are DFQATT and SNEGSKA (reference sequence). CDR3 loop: CSARLMDDQETQYF. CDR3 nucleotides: TGCAGTGCTAGACTTATGGACGATCAGGAGACCCAGTACTTC.

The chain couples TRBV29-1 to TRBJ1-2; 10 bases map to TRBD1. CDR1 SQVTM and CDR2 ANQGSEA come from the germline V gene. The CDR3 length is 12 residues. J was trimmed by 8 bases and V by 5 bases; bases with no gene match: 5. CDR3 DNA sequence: TGCAGCGTTTCTCGGACAGGGGGAGGCTACACCTTC. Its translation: CSVSRTGGGYTF.

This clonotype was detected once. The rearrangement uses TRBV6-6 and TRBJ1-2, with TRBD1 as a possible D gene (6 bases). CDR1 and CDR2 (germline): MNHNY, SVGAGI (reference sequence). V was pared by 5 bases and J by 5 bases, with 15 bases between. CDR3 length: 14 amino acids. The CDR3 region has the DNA TGTGCCAGCAGTCTCCTACAGGGAACGTATGGCTACACCTTC. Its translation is CASSLLQGTYGYTF.

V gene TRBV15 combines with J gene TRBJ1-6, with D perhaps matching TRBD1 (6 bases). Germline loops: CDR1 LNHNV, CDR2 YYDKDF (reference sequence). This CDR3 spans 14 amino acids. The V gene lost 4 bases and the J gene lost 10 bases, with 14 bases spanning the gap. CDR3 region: CATSTSGEGSPLHF. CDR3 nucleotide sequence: TGTGCCACCAGCACTTCAGGGGAAGGGTCACCCCTCCACTTT.

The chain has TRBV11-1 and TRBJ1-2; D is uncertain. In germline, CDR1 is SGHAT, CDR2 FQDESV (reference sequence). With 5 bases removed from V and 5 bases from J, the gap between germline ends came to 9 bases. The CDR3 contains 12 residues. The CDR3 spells CASSNGVYGYTF. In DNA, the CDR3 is TGTGCCAGCAGCAACGGCGTTTATGGCTACACCTTC.

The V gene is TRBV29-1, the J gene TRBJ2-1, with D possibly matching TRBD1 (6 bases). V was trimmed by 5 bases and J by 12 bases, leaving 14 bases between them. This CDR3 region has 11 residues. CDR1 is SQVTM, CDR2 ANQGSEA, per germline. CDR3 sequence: CSVSPGQRQFF. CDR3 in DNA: TGCAGCGTTTCACCTGGACAGAGGCAGTTCTTC.